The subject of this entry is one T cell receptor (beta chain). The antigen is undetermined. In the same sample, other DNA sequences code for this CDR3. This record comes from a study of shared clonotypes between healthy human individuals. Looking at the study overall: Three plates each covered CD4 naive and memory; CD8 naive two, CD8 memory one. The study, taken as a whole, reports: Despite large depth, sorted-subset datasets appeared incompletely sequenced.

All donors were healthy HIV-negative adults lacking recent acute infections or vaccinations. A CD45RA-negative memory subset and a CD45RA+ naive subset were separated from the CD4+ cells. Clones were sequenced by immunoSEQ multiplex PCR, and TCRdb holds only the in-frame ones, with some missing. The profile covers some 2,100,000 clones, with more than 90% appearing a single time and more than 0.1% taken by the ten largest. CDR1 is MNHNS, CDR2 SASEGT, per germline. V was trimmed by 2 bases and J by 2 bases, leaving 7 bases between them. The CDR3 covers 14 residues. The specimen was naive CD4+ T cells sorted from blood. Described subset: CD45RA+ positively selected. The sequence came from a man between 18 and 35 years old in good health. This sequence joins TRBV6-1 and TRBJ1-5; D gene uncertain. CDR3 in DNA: TGTGCCAGCAGTGAAAGGGAGGGCAATCAGCCCCAGCATTTT. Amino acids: CASSEREGNQPQHF.